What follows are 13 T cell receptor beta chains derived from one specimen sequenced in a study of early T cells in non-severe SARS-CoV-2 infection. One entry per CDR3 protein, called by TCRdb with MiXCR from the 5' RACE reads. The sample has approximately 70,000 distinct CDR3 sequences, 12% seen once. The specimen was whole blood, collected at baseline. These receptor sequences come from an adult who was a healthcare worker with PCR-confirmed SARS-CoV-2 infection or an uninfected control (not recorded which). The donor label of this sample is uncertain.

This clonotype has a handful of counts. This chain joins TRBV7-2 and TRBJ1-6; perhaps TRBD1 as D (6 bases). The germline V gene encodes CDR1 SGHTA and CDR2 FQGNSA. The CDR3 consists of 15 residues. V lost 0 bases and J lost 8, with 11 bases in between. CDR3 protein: CASSLATGYDSPLHF. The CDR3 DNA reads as TGTGCCAGCAGCTTAGCGACAGGTTACGATTCACCCCTCCACTTT.

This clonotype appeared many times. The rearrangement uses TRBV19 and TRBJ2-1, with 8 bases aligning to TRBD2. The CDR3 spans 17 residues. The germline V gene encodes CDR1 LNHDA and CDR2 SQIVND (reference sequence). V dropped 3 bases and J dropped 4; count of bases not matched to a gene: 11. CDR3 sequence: CASSMRGAGDGYNEQFF. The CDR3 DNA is TGTGCCAGTAGTATGAGGGGAGCGGGAGATGGGTACAATGAGCAGTTCTTC.

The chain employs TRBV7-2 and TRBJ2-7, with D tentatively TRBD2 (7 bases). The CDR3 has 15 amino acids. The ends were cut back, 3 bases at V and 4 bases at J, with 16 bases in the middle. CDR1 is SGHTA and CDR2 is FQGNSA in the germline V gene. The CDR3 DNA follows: TGTGCCAGCAGCTTTTCTCGCGGGGGCGTTTACGAGCAGTACTTC. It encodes CASSFSRGGVYEQYF. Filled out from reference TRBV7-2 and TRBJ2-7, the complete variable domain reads GAGVSQSPSNKVTEKGKDVELRCDPISGHTALYWYRQSLGQGLEFLIYFQGNSAPDKSGLPSDRFSAERTGGSVSTLTIQRTQQEDSAVYLCASSFSRGGVYEQYFGPGTRLTVT.

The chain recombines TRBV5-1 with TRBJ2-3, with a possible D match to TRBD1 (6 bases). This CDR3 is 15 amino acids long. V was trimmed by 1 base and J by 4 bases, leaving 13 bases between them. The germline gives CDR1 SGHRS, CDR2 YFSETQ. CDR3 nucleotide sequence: TGCGCCAGCAGCTTGTCCCCAGGGGTCTCAGATACGCAGTATTTT. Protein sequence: CASSLSPGVSDTQYF.

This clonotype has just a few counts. The CDR3 here is CAWGRRARGRSLGTDTQYF. CDR3 DNA: TGTGCCTGGGGTAGACGAGCCCGGGGACGAAGTTTGGGCACAGATACGCAGTATTTT. The rearrangement uses TRBV30 and TRBJ2-3; D may correspond to TRBD1 or TRBD2 (5 bases each). V was clipped by 5 bases and J by 1 base, with 28 bases between them. The CDR3 consists of 19 residues. CDR1 GTSNPN and CDR2 SVGIG come from the germline V gene (reference sequence).

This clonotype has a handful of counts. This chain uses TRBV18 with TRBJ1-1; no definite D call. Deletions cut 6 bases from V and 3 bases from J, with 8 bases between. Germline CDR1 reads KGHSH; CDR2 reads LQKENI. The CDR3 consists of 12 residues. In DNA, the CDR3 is TGTGCCAGCTCGCTACCGGACACTGAAGCTTTCTTT. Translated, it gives CASSLPDTEAFF.

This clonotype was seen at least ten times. CDR3 sequence reads: CASSPGLWNSPLHF. DNA for the CDR3: TGTGCCAGCAGCCCCGGGCTCTGGAATTCACCCCTCCACTTT. The chain is built from TRBV27 and TRBJ1-6; no firm D call. In germline, CDR1 is MNHEY, CDR2 SMNVEV (reference sequence). The CDR3 extends over 14 amino acids. The V end was cut by 6 bases, the J end by 7 bases, with 13 bases between.

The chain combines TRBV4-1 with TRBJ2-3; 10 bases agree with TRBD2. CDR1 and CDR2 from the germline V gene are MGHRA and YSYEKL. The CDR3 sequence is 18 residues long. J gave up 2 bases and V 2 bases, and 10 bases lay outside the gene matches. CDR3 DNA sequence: TGCGCCAGCAGCCAACGCACTCCAGCGGGGGGGCCCACAGATACGCAGTATTTT. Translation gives CASSQRTPAGGPTDTQYF.

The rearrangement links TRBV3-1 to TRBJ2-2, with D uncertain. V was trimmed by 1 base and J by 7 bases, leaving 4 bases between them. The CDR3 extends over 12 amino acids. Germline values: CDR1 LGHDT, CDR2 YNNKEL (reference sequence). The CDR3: CASSQGVGELFF. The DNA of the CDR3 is TGTGCCAGCAGCCAAGGGGTCGGGGAGCTGTTTTTT.

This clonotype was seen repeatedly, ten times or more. CDR3 region: CASRLYGLDPDTQYF. The CDR3 DNA reads as TGTGCCAGTAGGTTATATGGACTAGACCCAGATACGCAGTATTTT. The J gene is TRBJ2-3, the V gene TRBV19; TRBD2 agrees at 7 bases. With V trimmed by 6 bases and J by 4 bases, 10 bases remained unmatched. Germline V gives CDR1 LNHDA, CDR2 SQIVND (reference sequence). CDR3 length: 15 residues.

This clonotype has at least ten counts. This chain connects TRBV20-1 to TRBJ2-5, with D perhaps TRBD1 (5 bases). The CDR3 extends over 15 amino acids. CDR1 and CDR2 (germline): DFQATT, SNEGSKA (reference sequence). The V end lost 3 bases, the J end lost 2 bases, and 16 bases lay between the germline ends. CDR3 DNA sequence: TGCAGTGCTAGGCCCCAAGGACAAGAACAAGAGACCCAGTACTTC. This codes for CSARPQGQEQETQYF.

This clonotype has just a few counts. The CDR3 bases are TGTGCCAGCAGCTTCAGTCTCGGGGAGCTGTTTTTT. Translating it yields CASSFSLGELFF. This sequence joins TRBV11-3 and TRBJ2-2; D not resolved. Trimming pared 3 bases from V and 7 bases from J, leaving 6 bases between. The CDR3 contains 12 residues. The germline CDR1 and CDR2 sequences are SGHNT and YENEEA.

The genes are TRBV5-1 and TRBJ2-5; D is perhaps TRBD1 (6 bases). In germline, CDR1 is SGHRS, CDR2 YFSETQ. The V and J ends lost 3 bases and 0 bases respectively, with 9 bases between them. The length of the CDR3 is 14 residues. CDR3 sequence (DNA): TGCGCCAGCAGCTGGGACAAGTACCAAGAGACCCAGTACTTC. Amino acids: CASSWDKYQETQYF.